Below are 24 T cell receptor beta chains sequenced from a single sample in a study of blood T cells in healthy people across ages. Sample-barcoded 5' priming and a J-beta primer mix drove a second PCR of roughly 6 to 12 cycles. TCRdb re-called the 5' RACE reads with MiXCR, one entry per CDR3 protein. This repertoire shows over a million distinct CDR3 sequences, 40% to 55% found once; its top ten account for 18%. The sample comprised blood. The receptors here all came from a woman in her fifties or sixties in good health.

This clonotype showed up just a few times. The V and J genes are TRBV3-1 and TRBJ2-1; unclear D gene. CDR3 length: 15 amino acids. Trimming removed 0 bases at V and 7 bases at J, with 13 bases between. Germline CDR1 LGHDT, CDR2 YNNKEL (reference sequence). The CDR3 loop reads CASSQDGIASNEQFF. In nucleotides, the CDR3 is TGTGCCAGCAGCCAAGATGGTATAGCCTCGAATGAGCAGTTCTTC.

This clonotype was recorded a few times. The V gene is TRBV29-1, the J gene TRBJ2-1; D remains ambiguous. V gave up 5 bases and J gave up 12 bases, with 14 bases separating them. The germline CDR1 and CDR2 sequences are SQVTM and ANQGSEA. The CDR3 is 11 amino acids. CDR3: CSVNSNEGQFF. In nucleotides, the CDR3 is TGCAGCGTTAATAGCAATGAAGGGCAGTTCTTC.

The chain is built from TRBV10-3 and TRBJ2-5, with D perhaps matching TRBD2 (6 bases). Gene TRBJ2-7 matches the end of the DNA better, so the J call may be wrong. The CDR3 covers 14 residues. Germline CDR1 reads ENHRY; CDR2 reads SYGVKD. This CDR3 reads CAISEAGLTYEQYF. The CDR3 nucleotides are TGTGCCATCAGTGAAGCGGGCCTTACCTACGAGCAGTACTTC.

The chain combines TRBV6-7 with TRBJ2-4; TRBD1 matches at 7 bases. The closer fit of TRBJ2-7 to the DNA end suggests the J call may be wrong. TRBV6-7 qualifies as an ORF whose function is uncertain. This CDR3 spans 15 amino acids. CDR3 loop: CASSHRGLGSDEQYF. For the CDR3, the DNA is TGTGCCAGCAGCCACAGGGGTCTAGGGAGTGACGAGCAGTACTTC.

The chain recombines TRBV7-8 with TRBJ2-3, with TRBD2 matching 8 bases. Per the germline V gene, CDR1 is SGHVS and CDR2 is FQNEAQ. The CDR3 has 18 amino acids. Unmatched junction bases numbered 11, after V lost 1 base and J lost 2 bases. DNA of the CDR3: TGTGCCAGCAGCTTAGAGGCCCTAGCGGGCCCACCCACAGATACGCAGTATTTT. Amino acid sequence: CASSLEALAGPPTDTQYF.

The chain is built from TRBV7-9 and TRBJ2-7, with D unclear. Per the germline V gene, CDR1 is SEHNR and CDR2 is FQNEAQ (reference sequence). The V gene lost 3 bases and the J gene lost 1 base, with 10 bases spanning the gap. The CDR3 totals 14 residues. This CDR3 reads CASSFSTLSYEQYF. CDR3 in DNA: TGTGCCAGCAGCTTTAGTACCTTATCCTACGAGCAGTACTTC. The full variable domain, with the rest looked up from reference TRBV7-9 and TRBJ2-7, is DTGVSQNPRHKITKRGQNVTFRCDPISEHNRLYWYRQTLGQGPEFLTYFQNEAQLEKSRLLSDRFSAERPKGSFSTLEIQRTEQGDSAMYLCASSFSTLSYEQYFGPGTRLTVT.

V is TRBV5-4 and J is TRBJ2-5; D is possibly TRBD2 (7 bases). V lost 3 bases and J lost 4, with 16 bases in between. The CDR3 is 15 residues long. Germline CDR1 is SGHNT and CDR2 is YYREEE (reference sequence). The CDR3: CASSYRFGGAETQYF. DNA for the CDR3: TGTGCCAGCAGCTACCGTTTTGGGGGGGCAGAGACCCAGTACTTC.

The V and J genes are TRBV5-1 and TRBJ2-3, with unresolved D. Germline values: CDR1 SGHRS, CDR2 YFSETQ. This CDR3 is 15 amino acids long. Trimming cost V 3 bases and J 0 bases, with 11 bases left between them. The CDR3 DNA follows: TGCGCCAGCAGCTGGAACCCCCTGAGCACAGATACGCAGTATTTT. Protein sequence: CASSWNPLSTDTQYF.

This clonotype was counted once. J is TRBJ1-5 and V is TRBV19; 7 bases agree with TRBD1. Germline loops: CDR1 LNHDA, CDR2 SQIVND (reference sequence). The J segment lost 5 bases and the V segment lost 5 bases, leaving 6 bases of the junction unmatched. The CDR3 covers 14 residues. The CDR3 reads CASSRTGVDQPQHF. DNA of the CDR3: TGTGCCAGTAGTCGTACAGGGGTCGATCAGCCCCAGCATTTT. The whole variable domain, filled in from reference TRBV19 and TRBJ1-5, reads DGGITQSPKYLFRKEGQNVTLSCEQNLNHDAMYWYRQDPGQGLRLIYYSQIVNDFQKGDIAEGYSVSREKKESFPLTVTSAQKNPTAFYLCASSRTGVDQPQHFGDGTRLSIL.

V is TRBV5-4 and J is TRBJ2-1, with TRBD2 matching over 8 bases. Germline lookup yields CDR1 SGHNT and CDR2 YYREEE (reference sequence). The CDR3 loop spans 15 amino acids. V trimming: 4 bases; J trimming: 4 bases; junction bases outside the gene matches: 7. CDR3 sequence (DNA): TGTGCCAGCAGCCTGGCGGTAGCGGGATACAATGAGCAGTTCTTC. This encodes CASSLAVAGYNEQFF. Drawing the rest from reference TRBV5-4 and TRBJ2-1, the complete variable domain is ETGVTQSPTHLIKTRGQQVTLRCSSQSGHNTVSWYQQALGQGPQFIFQYYREEENGRGNFPPRFSGLQFPNYSSELNVNALELDDSALYLCASSLAVAGYNEQFFGPGTRLTVL.

This clonotype was counted between two and nine times. The chain uses TRBV15 and TRBJ2-1; 9 bases are a match to TRBD1. The V gene's germline CDR1 is LNHNV and CDR2 YYDKDF (reference sequence). V was pared by 1 base and J by 3 bases, with 4 bases of the junction left unmatched. The CDR3 totals 16 residues. As DNA, the CDR3 is TGTGCCACCAGCAGAGGCCGGGACAGGGTCTACAATGAGCAGTTCTTC. It translates to CATSRGRDRVYNEQFF.

This chain links TRBV28 with TRBJ2-5; D is possibly TRBD1 (5 bases). This CDR3 comprises 16 residues. CDR1 is MDHEN, CDR2 SYDVKM, per germline. Trimming shortened V by 6 bases and J by 7 bases, and 24 bases separated the two germline ends. The CDR3 DNA follows: TGTGCCAGCAGACCCACTGGGCAGGGTACAAGTGGGACCCAGTACTTC. Translating gives CASRPTGQGTSGTQYF. The whole variable domain, remainder taken from reference TRBV28 and TRBJ2-5, is DVKVTQSSRYLVKRTGEKVFLECVQDMDHENMFWYRQDPGLGLRLIYFSYDVKMKEKGDIPEGYSVSREKKERFSLILESASTNQTSMYLCASRPTGQGTSGTQYFGPGTRLLVL.

This clonotype appeared once. This sequence joins TRBV6-2 or TRBV6-3 and TRBJ2-3; D may be TRBD1 (7 bases). Germline CDR1 and CDR2: MNHEY and SVGEGT. The CDR3 is 16 amino acids. V was cut by 3 bases and J by 1 base, with 14 bases left in between. This CDR3 reads CASSYETGTGTDTQYF. The DNA of the CDR3 is TGTGCCAGCAGTTATGAGACAGGGACTGGCACAGATACGCAGTATTTT.

This clonotype was observed a few times. V and J are TRBV6-1 and TRBJ1-4; D is perhaps TRBD1 (5 bases). This CDR3 is 17 amino acids long. Germline V CDR1 and CDR2: MNHNS, SASEGT. V lost 8 bases and J lost 0, with 19 bases in between. CDR3 DNA sequence: TGTGCCAGCCATCGCCGGACAATCCCGGCAACTAATGAAAAACTGTTTTTT. This translates into CASHRRTIPATNEKLFF.

CDR3 region: CSVTSSGSSYEQFF. CDR3 coding DNA: TGCAGCGTAACTTCTAGCGGATCCTCCTACGAGCAGTTCTTC. This chain connects TRBV29-1 to TRBJ2-1, with 7 bases identical to TRBD2. This CDR3 is 14 amino acids long. Unmatched junction bases numbered 15, after V lost 6 bases and J lost 10 bases. Germline V gene sequence: CDR1 SQVTM, CDR2 ANQGSEA.

V and J are TRBV5-6 and TRBJ2-7; 8 nucleotides agree with TRBD2. This CDR3 has 15 amino acids. Germline assignment: CDR1 SGHDT and CDR2 YYEEEE. The J segment lost 2 bases and the V segment lost 3 bases, leaving 7 bases of the junction unmatched. The CDR3 spells CASSSRGSGTYEQYF. The CDR3 nucleotides are TGTGCCAGCAGCTCCCGGGGTAGCGGGACCTACGAGCAGTACTTC.

The chain links TRBV20-1 to TRBJ2-1; D not certain. The germline V and J ends were trimmed by 4 bases and 9 bases, with 13 bases remaining between them. The CDR3 covers 12 residues. Looked up from germline, CDR1 is DFQATT and CDR2 is SNEGSKA (reference sequence). CDR3 protein: CSAIDRVSEQFF. In nucleotides, the CDR3 is TGCAGTGCTATAGATCGAGTAAGTGAGCAGTTCTTC.

This clonotype was detected only a few times. The chain couples TRBV5-8 to TRBJ2-5; D remains ambiguous. The V gene's germline CDR1 is SGHTS and CDR2 YDEGEE. The CDR3 extends over 14 amino acids. The V end lost 9 bases, the J end lost 7 bases, and 22 bases lay between the germline ends. The chain's CDR3 is CANPEVRYLGTQYF. The DNA of the CDR3 is TGTGCCAACCCTGAGGTCCGTTACCTAGGGACCCAGTACTTC.

This clonotype appeared a few times. The CDR3 DNA reads as TGTGCCACCCGAGGCCCCACTGGTCGGGGTGGGAATGAGCAGTTCTTC. Protein product: CATRGPTGRGGNEQFF. This chain uses TRBV11-2 with TRBJ2-1; TRBD2 is a possible D gene (5 bases). The CDR3 loop spans 16 amino acids. Germline V CDR1 and CDR2: SGHAT, FQNNGV. V was shortened by 10 bases and J by 7 bases, with 26 bases between the two germline ends.

This clonotype was found a few times. The V call is TRBV20-1, the J call TRBJ2-3, with 9 bases fitting TRBD1. After removal of 6 bases from V and 2 bases from J, the junction contained 3 bases not matched to a gene. Germline V gene lookup returns CDR1 DFQATT and CDR2 SNEGSKA (reference sequence). The CDR3 sequence is 13 residues long. CDR3 region: CSAGQGTTDTQYF. CDR3 DNA: TGCAGTGCCGGACAGGGGACCACAGATACGCAGTATTTT.

The CDR3 reads CSARPLATYEQYF. Written as DNA, the CDR3 is TGCAGTGCTAGGCCTCTAGCGACCTACGAGCAGTACTTC. V gene TRBV20-1 combines with J gene TRBJ2-7; TRBD2 might be the D (6 bases). The CDR3 covers 13 residues. The germline V gene encodes CDR1 DFQATT and CDR2 SNEGSKA (reference sequence). V was pared by 3 bases and J by 2 bases, with 11 bases between.

The gene calls are TRBV13 and TRBJ2-7, with TRBD2 matching over 8 bases. Germline CDR1 is PRHDT and CDR2 is FYEKMQ (reference sequence). Trimming removed 5 bases from V and 3 bases from J; junction bases left unmatched: 15. The CDR3 is made up of 17 amino acids. The CDR3 sequence is CASSISQGRAGVYEQYF. The CDR3 DNA sequence: TGTGCCAGCAGCATTAGCCAAGGACGAGCGGGAGTCTACGAGCAGTACTTC.

This chain uses TRBV10-3 with TRBJ2-3; D may correspond to TRBD1 or TRBD2 (6 bases each). Germline values: CDR1 ENHRY, CDR2 SYGVKD. The CDR3 loop spans 15 amino acids. Trimming took 1 base from V and 0 from J, leaving 8 bases between them. The CDR3 DNA reads TGTGCCATCAGTGAGTTAGGGGGGAGCACAGATACGCAGTATTTT. It encodes CAISELGGSTDTQYF.

This clonotype has only a few counts. V usage is TRBV5-1 and J usage is TRBJ2-3, with D perhaps being TRBD1 or TRBD2 (5 bases each). The length of the CDR3 is 13 residues. In germline, CDR1 is SGHRS, CDR2 YFSETQ. Trimming cost V 4 bases and J 5 bases, with 11 bases left between them. The CDR3 bases are TGCGCCAGCAGCGGGGGACCGGGAGATACGCAGTATTTT. Encoded protein: CASSGGPGDTQYF.